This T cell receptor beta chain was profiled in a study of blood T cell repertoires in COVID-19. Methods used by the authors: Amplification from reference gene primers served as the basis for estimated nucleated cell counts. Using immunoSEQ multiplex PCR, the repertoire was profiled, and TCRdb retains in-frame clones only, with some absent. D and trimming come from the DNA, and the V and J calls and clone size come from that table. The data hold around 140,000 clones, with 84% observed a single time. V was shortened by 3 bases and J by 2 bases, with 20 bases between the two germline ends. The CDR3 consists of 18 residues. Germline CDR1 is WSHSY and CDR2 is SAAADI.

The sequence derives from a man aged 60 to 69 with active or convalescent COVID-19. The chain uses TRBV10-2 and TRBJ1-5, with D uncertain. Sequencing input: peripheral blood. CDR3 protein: CASSDSVGRGSGNQPQHF. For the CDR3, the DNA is TGCGCCAGCAGTGATAGCGTAGGGCGTGGATCTGGCAATCAGCCCCAGCATTTT.